The TCR beta chain described here comes from a study of identical twins. Trimming removed 2 bases from V and 2 bases from J, with 13 bases in between. The germline gives CDR1 KGHSH, CDR2 LQKENI. The CDR3 loop spans 16 amino acids. In TCRdb, the 5' RACE reads were re-called with MiXCR into one record per CDR3 protein. In the table there are 200,000 to 250,000 distinct CDR3 sequences, about 7.5% of which are singletons. The sample was also reused in another study, on yellow fever vaccine responses in identical twins.

Sequencing was done on a sample of memory (CD45RO+) T cells sorted from blood. The chain links TRBV18 to TRBJ1-3, with D unclear. This TCR derives from a woman younger than 30 in good health. Written as DNA, the CDR3 is TGTGCCAGCTCACCAGAAGCCGGAGTTGCTGGAAACACCATATATTTT. Its translation: CASSPEAGVAGNTIYF.